This entry features one TCR beta chain sequence. Its antigen target is currently unknown. No base-level quality is on record; no much larger clone is a single base apart. This specimen belongs to a study of patients and donors after allogeneic stem cell transplantation (dated by TCRdb to about 2020). The library was made by RT-PCR. Instrument used: NextSeq 550. The public reads were run again by TCRdb, first through fastp at Q25 and then through MiXCR, and only productive beta chains were kept. Entries are consolidated by CDR3 protein sequence, retaining the most common genes and DNA. The sample has over 65,000 distinct CDR3 sequences on record, 26% of them singletons. The top ten clonotypes cover more than 20% of the sample. Measured from the cysteine to the phenylalanine, the CDR3 is 14 residues long. This entry keeps only the CDR3 DNA: 42 bases, framed from base 1. At the junction V is shortened by 6 bases and J by 5 bases, with 16 bases in between. From a lookup of the germline V gene, CDR1 and CDR2 are LGHNA and YNFKEQ.

Material for sequencing was blood, either unsorted or a sorted T cell fraction (not recorded which). The chain uses TRBV4-2 and TRBJ1-2, with an unclear D gene assignment. The clonotype originates from a human donor who was either an allogeneic HSCT recipient or a stem cell or donor lymphocyte infusion donor (not recorded which). It is not recorded whose cells these are; they may come from a transplant donor. CDR3 region: CASSLPGLFYGYTF. The sequenced DNA: TGTGCCAGCAGTCTCCCGGGCCTTTTTTATGGCTACACCTTC.